This entry lists 10 T cell receptor beta chains sequenced from one sample in a study of human T cells and chemical hapten exposure. TCRdb re-called the RACE reads through MiXCR, storing one row per CDR3 protein. The table has about 340,000 distinct CDR3 sequences, around 6.9% seen once. Time point: patch test 1, 2 weeks after DPC sensitization. Treatment indicated: therapeutic diphenylcyclopropenone sensitization with weekly scalp DPC. The starting material was whole blood, obtained in connection with sensitization to the hapten diphenylcyclopropenone (DPC). The source of these receptors is a young woman with alopecia areata. Some clones in this sample may be carry-over from other donors' samples.

This clonotype was observed at least ten times. The V call is TRBV28, the J call TRBJ2-1; 8 nucleotides line up with TRBD1. Germline-derived CDR1 and CDR2 are MDHEN and SYDVKM. CDR3 length: 15 residues. V trimming: 6 bases; J trimming: 0 bases; junction bases outside the gene matches: 4. CDR3 protein: CASSPDRGSYNEQFF. CDR3 DNA: TGTGCCAGCAGCCCTGACAGGGGCTCCTACAATGAGCAGTTCTTC.

In this sample, this clonotype turned up a few times. The rearrangement uses TRBV28 and TRBJ1-5, with 9 bases aligning to TRBD1. CDR1 and CDR2 (germline): MDHEN, SYDVKM. With V trimmed by 6 bases and J by 1 base, 16 bases remained unmatched. This CDR3 is built from 19 residues. CDR3 DNA: TGTGCCAGCAGCGTAGGGGACAGGGTAAGCATTAGGAGCAATCAGCCCCAGCATTTT. Translated, it gives CASSVGDRVSIRSNQPQHF.

The chain is built from TRBV11-2 and TRBJ2-5; unclear D gene. V was cut by 5 bases and J by 7 bases, with 11 bases left in between. The length of the CDR3 is 12 residues. The germline gives CDR1 SGHAT, CDR2 FQNNGV. CDR3 nucleotides: TGTGCCAGCAGCCACCTTGGTGGGACCCAGTACTTC. This gives the protein CASSHLGGTQYF.

This clonotype appeared a few times. The V gene is TRBV10-3, the J gene TRBJ1-2; D might be TRBD1 (6 bases). The germline gives CDR1 ENHRY, CDR2 SYGVKD. Trimming stripped 2 bases from V and 8 bases from J, with 12 bases between. This CDR3 has 13 amino acids. Here the CDR3 reads CAISEDTQGGYTF. CDR3 in DNA: TGTGCCATCAGTGAGGACACACAGGGAGGCTACACCTTC.

This clonotype was found many times. The V and J genes are TRBV20-1 and TRBJ1-6; 7 bases are a match to TRBD1. This CDR3 is built from 17 residues. The V and J ends lost 5 bases and 5 bases, in that order; junction bases with no gene match: 15. The germline V gene encodes CDR1 DFQATT and CDR2 SNEGSKA (reference sequence). The CDR3 spells CSAPILSEQGHNSPLHF. CDR3 DNA: TGCAGTGCTCCCATTCTATCGGAACAGGGGCATAATTCACCCCTCCACTTT.

This clonotype was found a few times. The chain combines TRBV28 with TRBJ1-2, with TRBD1 matching 9 bases. The CDR3 contains 14 residues. Germline-derived CDR1 and CDR2 are MDHEN and SYDVKM. With 2 bases clipped from V and 6 bases from J, the junction kept 4 bases outside the gene matches. This CDR3 reads CASSLGDRENGYTF. The CDR3 nucleotides are TGTGCCAGCAGTTTAGGGGACAGGGAAAATGGCTACACCTTC.

This clonotype came up a few times. V is TRBV29-1 and J is TRBJ2-5; D is unresolved. This CDR3 contains 12 residues. Trimming took 6 bases from V and 5 from J, leaving 13 bases between them. Per germline, CDR1 SQVTM and CDR2 ANQGSEA. The CDR3 nucleotides are TGCAGCGTCCCCCCGGGTACTGAGACCCAGTACTTC. Translated, it gives CSVPPGTETQYF. The complete variable domain, with remaining parts taken from reference TRBV29-1 and TRBJ2-5, reads SAVISQKPSRDICQRGTSLTIQCQVDSQVTMMFWYRQQPGQSLTLIATANQGSEATYESGFVIDKFPISRPNLTFSTLTVSNMSPEDSSIYLCSVPPGTETQYFGPGTRLLVL.

The table lists this clonotype with a few counts. CDR3 region: CASSLANTANQPQHF. CDR3 in DNA: TGTGCCAGCAGCTTAGCGAACACTGCTAATCAGCCCCAGCATTTT. The chain combines TRBV7-2 with TRBJ1-5; D remains unclear. The V gene lost 0 bases and the J gene lost 4 bases, with 10 bases spanning the gap. The CDR3 is 15 amino acids. Germline assignment: CDR1 SGHTA and CDR2 FQGNSA.

Many counts were recorded for this clonotype. The rearrangement joins TRBV7-8 to TRBJ1-1; the match to TRBD1 covers 10 bases. Germline-derived CDR1 and CDR2 are SGHVS and FQNEAQ. The CDR3 contains 15 residues. With 5 bases clipped from V and 11 bases from J, the junction kept 14 bases outside the gene matches. CDR3 residues: CASSPSKPDRGDAFF. The CDR3 DNA is TGTGCCAGCAGCCCCTCCAAGCCGGACAGGGGGGACGCTTTCTTT. Drawing the rest from reference TRBV7-8 and TRBJ1-1, the complete variable domain is GAGVSQSPRYKVAKRGQDVALRCDPISGHVSLFWYQQALGQGPEFLTYFQNEAQLDKSGLPSDRFFAERPEGSVSTLKIQRTQQEDSAVYLCASSPSKPDRGDAFFGQGTRLTVV.

This clonotype was observed a few times. This chain connects TRBV6-5 to TRBJ1-4; the D gene is possibly TRBD1 (5 bases). The CDR3 extends over 17 amino acids. Trimming took off 0 bases at V and 7 bases at J, with 18 bases between the two ends. Germline V CDR1 and CDR2: MNHEY, SVGAGI. CDR3 amino acids: CASSYSSVGAQSEKLFF. The CDR3 coding sequence is TGTGCCAGCAGTTACTCGAGTGTCGGGGCGCAAAGTGAAAAACTGTTTTTT.